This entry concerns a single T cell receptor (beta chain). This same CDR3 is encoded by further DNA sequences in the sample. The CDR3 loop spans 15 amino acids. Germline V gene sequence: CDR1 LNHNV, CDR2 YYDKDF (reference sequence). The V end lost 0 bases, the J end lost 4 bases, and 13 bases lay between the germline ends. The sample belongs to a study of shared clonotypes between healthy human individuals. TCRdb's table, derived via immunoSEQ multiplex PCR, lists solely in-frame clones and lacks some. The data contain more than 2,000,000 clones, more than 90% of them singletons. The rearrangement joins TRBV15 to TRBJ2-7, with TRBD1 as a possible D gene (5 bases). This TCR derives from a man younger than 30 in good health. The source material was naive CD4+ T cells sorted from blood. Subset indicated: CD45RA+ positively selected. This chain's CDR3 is CATSRDRQGGYEQYF. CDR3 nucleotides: TGTGCCACCAGCAGAGATCGGCAGGGTGGGTACGAGCAGTACTTC.